This record concerns one TCR beta chain sequence. Its antigen is unidentified. Relative to the germline gene, one junction end is altered; a read error may explain this. Total RNA extraction produced at least 6 micrograms (per sample) for the study. Together with a sample-barcoded 5' primer, a J-beta primer mix was included in a second PCR lasting about 6 to 11 cycles. TCRdb independently ran MiXCR on the 5' RACE reads; one entry per CDR3 protein. The table has 800,000 to 900,000 distinct CDR3 sequences, around 68% seen once. This record comes from a study of blood T cells in healthy people across ages. Germline loops: CDR1 SGDLS, CDR2 YYNGEE. This CDR3 region has 13 residues. Study findings and constraints: No one knew whether donors had CMV, which possibly confounded expanded clonotype changes. Researchers judged that diversity estimates from one million T cells fell short of true values.

The clonotype originates from a man in his thirties or forties in good health. Sequencing used blood. The rearrangement joins TRBV9 to TRBJ1-5; D gene ambiguous. The CDR3 region has the DNA TGTGCCAGCAGCGTAGGGAGCAAGCAGCCCCAGCATTTT. As protein: CASSVGSKQPQHF.